Shown below are 9 T cell receptor beta chains from a single sample sequenced in a study of cytomegalovirus exposure and HLA in healthy donors (dated by TCRdb to the late 2010s). Library generation was performed with the immunoSEQ multiplex PCR assay. For the multiplex PCR, a mixture combining 60 forward primers for TCR Vbeta segments and 13 reverse primers for TCR Jbeta segments was used. Entries here come from immuneACCESS through TCRdb and include only in-frame sequences with V and J called. Some clones fail to appear in such tables; in the studies checked, an unresolved V gene covers under half of the shortfall, and the cause of the remainder is unknown. For this sample the table gives about 180,000 clones, of which 84% were detected only once. In total, the top ten clones hold 4.8% of the sample. The sample was PBMCs. These receptors were taken from a man between 18 and 29 years old in good health and CMV-seronegative.

V and J are TRBV6-1 and TRBJ1-1; 7 nucleotides match TRBD1. The CDR3 has 12 residues. V dropped 7 bases and J dropped 8; count of bases not matched to a gene: 7. The germline V gene has CDR1 MNHNS and CDR2 SASEGT. The CDR3 bases are TGTGCCAGCATAATATCGGGACAGGAAGCTTTCTTT. Encoded protein: CASIISGQEAFF.

This chain joins TRBV2 and TRBJ1-2; no reliable D call. The CDR3 spans 12 residues. The V gene's germline CDR1 is SNHLY and CDR2 FYNNEI. The V end was cut by 6 bases, the J end by 7 bases, with 12 bases between. In DNA form, the CDR3 reads TGTGCCAGCAGATCTCAGGCATTTGGCTACACCTTC. This codes for CASRSQAFGYTF.

J is TRBJ2-7 and V is TRBV28; possible D gene TRBD1, 7 bases. In germline, CDR1 is MDHEN, CDR2 SYDVKM. The V and J ends lost 4 bases and 4 bases respectively, with 11 bases between them. This CDR3 contains 13 residues. The CDR3 reads CASSSTGRYEQYF. Written as DNA, the CDR3 is TGTGCCAGCAGTTCGACAGGGAGGTACGAGCAGTACTTC.

DNA of the CDR3: TGCGCCAGCAGCCAACAGCAGGGCTACGAGCAGTACTTC. Amino acid sequence: CASSQQQGYEQYF. The chain combines TRBV4-1 with TRBJ2-7; perhaps TRBD1 as D (5 bases). Germline lookup yields CDR1 MGHRA and CDR2 YSYEKL. The CDR3 runs to 13 residues. V dropped 2 bases and J dropped 3 bases, with 8 bases sitting between them.

This clone was seen only a few times. This chain links TRBV5-1 with TRBJ1-3, with TRBD1 identical over 7 bases. The CDR3 contains 14 residues. Trimming at V came to 2 bases and at J to 2 bases, leaving 1 base not matched to a gene. The V gene's germline CDR1 is SGHRS and CDR2 YFSETQ. CDR3 in DNA: TGCGCCAGCAGCTTTCAGGGGGCTGGAAACACCATATATTTT. Translating gives CASSFQGAGNTIYF.

The rearrangement uses TRBV10-2 and TRBJ1-1; D gene unclear. The V gene's germline CDR1 is WSHSY and CDR2 SAAADI. The CDR3 totals 12 residues. V was cut by 5 bases and J by 7 bases, with 11 bases left in between. CDR3 region: CASSRVGDEAFF. CDR3 nucleotides: TGCGCCAGCAGTAGGGTGGGAGATGAAGCTTTCTTT.

This chain connects TRBV6-5 to TRBJ1-2; 7 bases align to TRBD1. V lost 2 bases and J lost 2; bases outside the gene matches: 5. In germline, CDR1 is MNHEY, CDR2 SVGAGI. The CDR3 totals 15 residues. CDR3 sequence (DNA): TGTGCCAGCAGTTACCACGGGACAGCCAACTATGGCTACACCTTC. This gives the protein CASSYHGTANYGYTF.

This clone has more than one count but fewer than ten. This chain uses TRBV5-8 with TRBJ2-4; maybe TRBD1 (6 bases). Germline V CDR1 and CDR2: SGHTS, YDEGEE. CDR3 length: 14 amino acids. V was cut by 4 bases and J by 10 bases, with 18 bases left in between. The CDR3 bases are TGTGCCAGCAGCCCCCTTAGGGGCAGGGGAATTCAGTACTTC. Translated: CASSPLRGRGIQYF.

The chain has TRBV30 and TRBJ2-1, with 9 nucleotides matching TRBD2. Germline CDR1 GTSNPN, CDR2 SVGIG (reference sequence). Trimming cost V 2 bases and J 9 bases; bases outside gene matches: 8. This CDR3 region has 14 residues. The CDR3 DNA follows: TGTGCCTGGAGTTTCGGACTAGCGTTAAGTGAGCAGTTCTTC. This codes for CAWSFGLALSEQFF.